The 15 T cell receptor beta chains below all came from one sample that was sequenced in a study of OX40 agonist ivuxolimab in advanced cancers. Data came from immunoSEQ multiplex PCR; TCRdb stores just in-frame clones and leaves some out. Here the sample spans about 36,000 clones, 88% being singletons. The specimen comprised CD4+ or CD8+ T cells sorted from blood, sampled in a trial of the OX40 agonist ivuxolimab. These receptors were obtained from an adult with an advanced solid tumor such as melanoma, head and neck, liver or kidney cancer.

The rearrangement joins TRBV6-1 to TRBJ2-3, with D possibly TRBD2 on 5 matching bases. V was pared by 3 bases and J by 0 bases, with 13 bases between. This CDR3 has 16 residues. The germline V gene encodes CDR1 MNHNS and CDR2 SASEGT. DNA for the CDR3: TGTGCCAGCAGTGATTACGGCGGGTTAAGCACAGATACGCAGTATTTT. Its protein product is CASSDYGGLSTDTQYF.

The genes are TRBV11-2 and TRBJ2-1, with D perhaps matching TRBD2 (6 bases). Germline assignment: CDR1 SGHAT and CDR2 FQNNGV. CDR3 size: 16 residues. The V and J ends lost 6 bases and 2 bases respectively, with 17 bases between them. The CDR3 reads CASSPTSFRTYNEQFF. The CDR3 coding sequence is TGTGCCAGCAGTCCTACTAGCTTTAGGACCTACAATGAGCAGTTCTTC.

V usage is TRBV2 and J usage is TRBJ2-3; TRBD1 matches 7 bases. Germline CDR1 is SNHLY and CDR2 is FYNNEI. The length of the CDR3 is 13 residues. J gave up 1 base and V 6 bases, and 1 base lay outside the gene matches. Here the CDR3 DNA reads TGTGCCAGCAGAACAGGGGGCACAGATACGCAGTATTTT. Residues: CASRTGGTDTQYF.

The rearrangement joins TRBV9 to TRBJ2-3; D unresolved. CDR1 is SGDLS and CDR2 is YYNGEE in the germline V gene. V dropped 3 bases and J dropped 4 bases, with 6 bases sitting between them. This CDR3 contains 12 residues. CDR3 bases: TGTGCCAGCAGCGCCCCATCAGATACGCAGTATTTT. This translates into CASSAPSDTQYF.

The genes are TRBV30 and TRBJ1-4, with TRBD1 as a possible D gene (6 bases). Germline values: CDR1 GTSNPN, CDR2 SVGIG (reference sequence). The CDR3 runs to 14 residues. V gave up 4 bases and J gave up 7 bases, with 16 bases separating them. This CDR3 is CAWTLGGVGEKLFF. CDR3 nucleotides: TGTGCCTGGACCTTAGGGGGGGTTGGTGAAAAACTGTTTTTT.

V usage is TRBV7-9 and J usage is TRBJ1-3; weak D call: TRBD1 (5 bases). The CDR3 spans 15 residues. Trimming stripped 1 base from V and 3 bases from J, with 10 bases between. CDR1 is SEHNR, CDR2 FQNEAQ, per germline (reference sequence). CDR3 DNA sequence: TGTGCCAGCAGCTTAGACAGGCTGGGTGGAAACACCATATATTTT. It translates to CASSLDRLGGNTIYF. Complete variable domain (other parts from reference TRBV7-9 and TRBJ1-3): DTGVSQNPRHKITKRGQNVTFRCDPISEHNRLYWYRQTLGQGPEFLTYFQNEAQLEKSRLLSDRFSAERPKGSFSTLEIQRTEQGDSAMYLCASSLDRLGGNTIYFGEGSWLTVV.

This clone has only one observation. The chain has TRBV7-9 and TRBJ1-5; D unresolved. Trimming cost V 4 bases and J 6 bases, with 7 bases left between them. The length of the CDR3 is 12 residues. The germline CDR1 and CDR2 sequences are SEHNR and FQNEAQ (reference sequence). The chain's CDR3 is CASSSTGQPQHF. The CDR3 bases are TGTGCCAGCAGCTCTACGGGTCAGCCCCAGCATTTT.

CDR3 in DNA: TGTGCCAGCAGTCGCGAGACAGGTTACGAGCAGTACTTC. This codes for CASSRETGYEQYF. V and J are TRBV6-5 and TRBJ2-7, with TRBD1 as a possible D gene (6 bases). The V gene lost 5 bases and the J gene lost 4 bases, with 12 bases spanning the gap. The length of the CDR3 is 13 residues. CDR1 and CDR2 from the germline V gene are MNHEY and SVGAGI.

This chain connects TRBV27 to TRBJ2-7; 7 bases line up with TRBD1. Looked up from germline, CDR1 is MNHEY and CDR2 is SMNVEV (reference sequence). Trimming cost V 5 bases and J 2 bases; bases outside gene matches: 6. This CDR3 contains 14 residues. The CDR3 loop reads CASSRQGPAYEQYF. The CDR3 DNA is TGTGCCAGCAGTCGACAGGGACCGGCCTACGAGCAGTACTTC.

V is TRBV29-1 and J is TRBJ2-3; D is unresolved. V lost 6 bases and J lost 4, with 8 bases in between. The CDR3 is 11 residues long. Per the germline V gene, CDR1 is SQVTM and CDR2 is ANQGSEA. For the CDR3, the DNA is TGCAGCGTCCAAGCCCCAGATACGCAGTATTTT. Translating gives CSVQAPDTQYF.

The V call is TRBV30, the J call TRBJ2-6; D gene ambiguous. Trimming shortened V by 2 bases and J by 4 bases, and 3 bases separated the two germline ends. CDR3 size: 12 residues. Germline CDR1 is GTSNPN and CDR2 is SVGIG (reference sequence). CDR3 sequence reads: CAWSMGANVLTF. The DNA for the CDR3 is TGTGCCTGGAGTATGGGGGCCAACGTCCTGACTTTC. Drawing the rest from reference TRBV30 and TRBJ2-6, the complete variable domain is SQTIHQWPATLVQPVGSPLSLECTVEGTSNPNLYWYRQAAGRGLQLLFYSVGIGQISSEVPQNLSASRPQDRQFILSSKKLLLSDSGFYLCAWSMGANVLTFGAGSRLTVL.

J is TRBJ2-7 and V is TRBV7-7; D perhaps matches TRBD2 (6 bases). V lost 2 bases to trimming and J lost 4 bases, with 9 bases between them. The CDR3 sequence is 13 residues long. Germline V gene data show CDR1 as SSHAT and CDR2 as FNYEAQ (reference sequence). In DNA form, the CDR3 reads TGTGCCAGCAGCTTACAAGGAGGGTACGAGCAGTACTTC. It yields the protein CASSLQGGYEQYF.

The V call is TRBV12-5, the J call TRBJ1-2; possible D gene TRBD1, 5 bases. CDR1 and CDR2 from the germline V gene are LGHNT and FRNRAP. The CDR3 totals 17 residues. Trimming left V 0 bases short and J 2 bases short, with 16 bases between. The CDR3 sequence: CASGLVVWGSYNYGYTF. CDR3 nucleotide sequence: TGTGCTAGTGGTTTGGTGGTTTGGGGGTCCTACAACTATGGCTACACCTTC.

The chain has TRBV28 and TRBJ1-5; D ambiguous. This CDR3 is built from 16 residues. Deletions cut 2 bases from V and 9 bases from J, with 20 bases between. Per germline, CDR1 MDHEN and CDR2 SYDVKM. DNA for the CDR3: TGTGCCAGCAGTTTAATTGGTACCTACCCTACGGGGCCCCAGCATTTT. It encodes CASSLIGTYPTGPQHF.

This chain links TRBV5-1 with TRBJ1-1, with 7 bases matching TRBD1. The germline V gene encodes CDR1 SGHRS and CDR2 YFSETQ. This CDR3 has 16 amino acids. V was pared by 2 bases and J by 2 bases, with 9 bases of the junction left unmatched. The CDR3 region is CASSFPGGGGNTEAFF. CDR3 DNA: TGCGCCAGCAGCTTTCCAGGAGGGGGCGGAAACACTGAAGCTTTCTTT.